The present T cell receptor beta chain was sequenced within a study of control samples from healthy donors and cancer patients. Germline CDR1 reads SEHNR; CDR2 reads FQNEAQ (reference sequence). The CDR3 extends over 12 amino acids. The ends were cut back, 0 bases at V and 7 bases at J, with 5 bases in the middle. Clones were read by immunoSEQ multiplex PCR, and TCRdb kept only the in-frame ones, dropping some. The profile shows about 48,000 clones, 93% of them singletons. The chain couples TRBV7-9 to TRBJ2-3; D remains ambiguous. The sample comprised PBMCs. This clonotype was sampled from a woman between 45 and 60 years old with head and neck cancer. The CDR3: CASSLALNTQYF. As DNA, the CDR3 is TGTGCCAGCAGCTTAGCGCTGAATACGCAGTATTTT.